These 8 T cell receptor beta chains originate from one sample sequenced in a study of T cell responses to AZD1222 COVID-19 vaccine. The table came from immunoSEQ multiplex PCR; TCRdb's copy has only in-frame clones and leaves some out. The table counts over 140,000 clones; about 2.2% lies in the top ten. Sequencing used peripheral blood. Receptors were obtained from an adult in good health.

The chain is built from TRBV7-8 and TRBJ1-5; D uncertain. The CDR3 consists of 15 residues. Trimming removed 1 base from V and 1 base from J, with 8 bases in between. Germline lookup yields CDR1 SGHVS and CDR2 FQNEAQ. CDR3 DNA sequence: TGTGCCAGCAGCTTAGGAGGGAAAAGCAATCAGCCCCAGCATTTT. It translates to CASSLGGKSNQPQHF.

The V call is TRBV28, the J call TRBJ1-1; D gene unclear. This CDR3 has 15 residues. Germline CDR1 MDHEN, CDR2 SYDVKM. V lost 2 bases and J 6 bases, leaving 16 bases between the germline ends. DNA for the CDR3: TGTGCCAGCAGTTTACCCCGGCCTCCTGGGCCTGAAGCTTTCTTT. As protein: CASSLPRPPGPEAFF. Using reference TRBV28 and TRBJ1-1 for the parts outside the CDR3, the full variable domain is DVKVTQSSRYLVKRTGEKVFLECVQDMDHENMFWYRQDPGLGLRLIYFSYDVKMKEKGDIPEGYSVSREKKERFSLILESASTNQTSMYLCASSLPRPPGPEAFFGQGTRLTVV.

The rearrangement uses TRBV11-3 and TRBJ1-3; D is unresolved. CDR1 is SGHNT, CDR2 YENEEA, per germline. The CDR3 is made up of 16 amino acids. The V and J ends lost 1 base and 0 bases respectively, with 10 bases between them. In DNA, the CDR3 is TGTGCCAGCAGCTTAGTGGGCAGAAACTCTGGAAACACCATATATTTT. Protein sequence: CASSLVGRNSGNTIYF.

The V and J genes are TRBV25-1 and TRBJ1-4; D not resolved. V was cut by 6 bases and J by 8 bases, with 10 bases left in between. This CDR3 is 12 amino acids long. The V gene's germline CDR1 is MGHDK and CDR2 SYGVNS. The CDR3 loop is CASRGSEEKLFF. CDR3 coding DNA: TGTGCCAGCAGGGGGTCAGAGGAAAAACTGTTTTTT.

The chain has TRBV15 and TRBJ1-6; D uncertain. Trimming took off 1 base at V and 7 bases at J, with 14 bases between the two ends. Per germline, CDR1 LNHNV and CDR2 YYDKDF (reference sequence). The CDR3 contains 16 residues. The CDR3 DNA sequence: TGTGCCACCAGCAGAGGCCCTGGTTCCTCCAATTCACCCCTCCACTTT. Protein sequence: CATSRGPGSSNSPLHF. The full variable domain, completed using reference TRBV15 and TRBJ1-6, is DAMVIQNPRYQVTQFGKPVTLSCSQTLNHNVMYWYQQKSSQAPKLLFHYYDKDFNNEADTPDNFQSRRPNTSFCFLDIRSPGLGDTAMYLCATSRGPGSSNSPLHFGNGTRLTVT.

CDR3 in amino acids: CAWSVRELNTEAFF. In DNA, the CDR3 is TGTGCCTGGAGTGTCAGGGAGTTGAACACTGAAGCTTTCTTT. J is TRBJ1-1 and V is TRBV30; possible D gene TRBD1, 5 bases. V was trimmed by 0 bases and J by 0 bases, leaving 8 bases between them. Germline V lookup: CDR1 GTSNPN, CDR2 SVGIG (reference sequence). The CDR3 has 14 amino acids.

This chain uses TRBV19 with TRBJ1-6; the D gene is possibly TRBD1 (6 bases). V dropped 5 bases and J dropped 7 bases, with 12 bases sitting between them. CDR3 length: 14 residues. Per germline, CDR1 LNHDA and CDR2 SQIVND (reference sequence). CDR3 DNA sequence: TGTGCCAGTAGTTTTTCCGGGACAAATTCACCCCTCCACTTT. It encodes CASSFSGTNSPLHF.

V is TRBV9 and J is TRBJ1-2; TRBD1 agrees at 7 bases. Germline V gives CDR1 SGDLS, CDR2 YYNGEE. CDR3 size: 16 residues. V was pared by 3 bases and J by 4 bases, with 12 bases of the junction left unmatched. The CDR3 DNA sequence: TGTGCCAGCAGCGGGACCATACAGGGGCCACCCTATGGCTACACCTTC. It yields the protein CASSGTIQGPPYGYTF. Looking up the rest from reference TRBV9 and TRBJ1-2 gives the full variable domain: DSGVTQTPKHLITATGQRVTLRCSPRSGDLSVYWYQQSLDQGLQFLIQYYNGEERAKGNILERFSAQQFPDLHSELNLSSLELGDSALYFCASSGTIQGPPYGYTFGSGTRLTVV.